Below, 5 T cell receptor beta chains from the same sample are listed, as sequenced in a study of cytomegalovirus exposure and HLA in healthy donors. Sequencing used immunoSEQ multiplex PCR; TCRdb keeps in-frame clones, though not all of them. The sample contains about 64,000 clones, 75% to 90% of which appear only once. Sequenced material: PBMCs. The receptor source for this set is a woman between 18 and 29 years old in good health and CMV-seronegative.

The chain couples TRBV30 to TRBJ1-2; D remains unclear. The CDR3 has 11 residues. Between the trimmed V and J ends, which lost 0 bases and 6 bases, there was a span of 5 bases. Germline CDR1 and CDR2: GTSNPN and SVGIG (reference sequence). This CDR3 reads CAWSVLDGYTF. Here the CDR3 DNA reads TGTGCCTGGAGTGTACTGGATGGCTACACCTTC.

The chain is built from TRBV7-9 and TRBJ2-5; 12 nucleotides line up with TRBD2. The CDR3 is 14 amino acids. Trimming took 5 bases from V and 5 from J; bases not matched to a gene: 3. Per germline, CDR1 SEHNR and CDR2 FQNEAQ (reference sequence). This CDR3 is CASSRGLAGETQYF. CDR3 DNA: TGTGCCAGCAGCCGAGGACTAGCGGGGGAGACCCAGTACTTC.

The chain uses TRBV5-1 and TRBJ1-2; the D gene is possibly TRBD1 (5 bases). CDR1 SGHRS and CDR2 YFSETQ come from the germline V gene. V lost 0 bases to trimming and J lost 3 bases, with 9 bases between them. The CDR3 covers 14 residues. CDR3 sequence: CASSLAGYDYGYTF. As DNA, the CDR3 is TGCGCCAGCAGCTTGGCAGGGTACGACTATGGCTACACCTTC.

DNA of the CDR3: TGTGCCAGCAGTGTTCTTAGCGGGGGAAGAGATACGCAGTATTTT. Amino acid sequence: CASSVLSGGRDTQYF. The chain employs TRBV6-4 and TRBJ2-3, with 9 positions matching TRBD2. This CDR3 contains 15 residues. V dropped 4 bases and J dropped 5; count of bases not matched to a gene: 7. Germline-derived CDR1 and CDR2 are MRHNA and SNTAGT.

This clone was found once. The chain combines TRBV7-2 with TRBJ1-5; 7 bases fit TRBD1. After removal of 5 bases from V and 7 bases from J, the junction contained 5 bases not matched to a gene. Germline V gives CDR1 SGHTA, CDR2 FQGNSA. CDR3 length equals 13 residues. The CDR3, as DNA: TGTGCCAGCAGCCGCGACAGGGACCAGCCCCAGCATTTT. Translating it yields CASSRDRDQPQHF.